These T cell receptor beta chains were read from a single sample in a study of blood T cell repertoires in COVID-19. The assay was immunoSEQ multiplex PCR, and TCRdb's table has in-frame clones only and misses some. The table lists 250,000 to 350,000 clones, about nine tenths of them singletons. Material for sequencing was PBMCs or T cells enriched from blood (not recorded which). These TCRs come from a man aged 55 to 70 who had recovered from COVID-19. The CDR3 runs from the conserved cysteine through the conserved F or W. The D gene is left open where the match is weak. Clone size is shown for a subset of rows, as once, few, many or a class of expanded clone.

TRBJ1-1,.,TRBD1,TRBV5-4,13,TGTGCCAGCAGACGCACAGGGGTGACTGAAGCTTTCTTT,CASRRTGVTEAFF
TRBJ2-2,.,.,TRBV5-6,14,TGTGCCAGCAGCTTGCGGGGGAACACCGGGGAGCTGTTTTTT,CASSLRGNTGELFF
TRBJ1-4,.,TRBD1,TRBV20-1,17,TGCAGTGCTAGTCCTCAGGGGGCGCTTGCAACTAATGAAAAACTGTTTTTT,CSASPQGALATNEKLFF
TRBJ2-5,.,.,TRBV7-2,14,TGTGCCAGCAGCTTAGTTGCGGGCGCGGAGACCCAGTACTTC,CASSLVAGAETQYF
TRBJ2-5,.,.,TRBV9,14,TGTGCCAGCAGCGCCCTACAGGGATGGGCGACCCAGTACTTC,CASSALQGWATQYF
TRBJ1-2,.,TRBD1,TRBV19,14,TGTGCCAGTAGTATTGGGACAGACTACTATGGCTACACCTTC,CASSIGTDYYGYTF
TRBJ1-2,.,.,TRBV10-3,13,TGTGCCATCAGTGAGTTGGCAGAAAGTGGCTACACCTTC,CAISELAESGYTF
TRBJ1-5,.,.,TRBV6-5,15,TGTGCCAGCACTTCGACATATAATAGCAATCAGCCCCAGCATTTT,CASTSTYNSNQPQHF
TRBJ2-1,.,TRBD1,TRBV11-2,15,TGTGCCAGCAGCTCCGGGGACAGACAATACAATGAGCAGTTCTTC,CASSSGDRQYNEQFF
TRBJ2-7,.,TRBD1,TRBV27,15,TGTGCCAGCAGGGGAACAGGGGAAAACGGCTACGAGCAGTACTTC,CASRGTGENGYEQYF
TRBJ2-3,.,.,TRBV4-1,13,TGCGCCAGCAGCCAACAGGGCACAGATACGCAGTATTTT,CASSQQGTDTQYF
TRBJ2-7,.,.,TRBV27,16,TGTGCCAGCAGTACCCTAGGGGGGGCCAAATCCTACGAGCAGTACTTC,CASSTLGGAKSYEQYF
TRBJ2-7,few,TRBD2,TRBV5-1,14,TGCGCCAGCAGCCCGGGACTAGGGAACTACGAGCAGTACTTC,CASSPGLGNYEQYF
TRBJ2-6,.,.,TRBV7-6,16,TGTGCCAGCACCTGGGACATCTACTCTGGGGCCAACGTCCTGACTTTC,CASTWDIYSGANVLTF
TRBJ1-5,.,.,TRBV6-5,13,TGTGCCAGCAGTAGACAGAATAATCAGCCCCAGCATTTT,CASSRQNNQPQHF
TRBJ1-5,.,TRBD1,TRBV19,14,TGTGCCAGTAGTACAACAGGACAGGGAGCGCCCCAGCATTTT,CASSTTGQGAPQHF
TRBJ2-2,.,TRBD1,TRBV30,15,TGTGCCTGGAGACCGGGACAGACGAACACCGGGGAGCTGTTTTTT,CAWRPGQTNTGELFF
TRBJ2-1,.,TRBD2,TRBV3-1/TRBV3-2,15,TGTGCCAGCAGCCAAGGAGGACTAGCGGTCAATGAGCAGTTCTTC,CASSQGGLAVNEQFF
TRBJ1-2,.,TRBD1,TRBV6-5,13,TGTGCCAGCAGTTCCGACAGGGGGTATGGCTACACCTTC,CASSSDRGYGYTF
TRBJ2-1,.,TRBD2,TRBV5-8,17,TGTGCCAGCAGCTTGGCTAACCTGGCTAGCGGGAGTAGATGGCAGTTCTTC,CASSLANLASGSRWQFF
TRBJ1-2,.,.,TRBV7-9,14,TGTGCCAGCAGCTTAGCGGAGACTTCCTATGGCTACACCTTC,CASSLAETSYGYTF
TRBJ1-2,.,TRBD1,TRBV5-1,17,TGCGCCAGCAGGCCCGGACAGGGGGTTCAAGGAATTTATGGCTACACCTTC,CASRPGQGVQGIYGYTF
TRBJ2-3,.,TRBD2,TRBV5-5,15,TGTGCCAGCAGCCGACGGGAGGGCTCCACAGATACGCAGTATTTT,CASSRREGSTDTQYF
TRBJ1-3,few,TRBD1,TRBV5-4,15,TGTGCCAGCAGCAAAGGGGGCGTCTCTGGAAACACCATATATTTT,CASSKGGVSGNTIYF
TRBJ2-3,once,.,TRBV10-1,14,TGCGCCAGCAGTGGCGGGAATTGCACAGATACGCAGTATTTT,CASSGGNCTDTQYF
TRBJ1-2,few,.,TRBV19,15,TGTGCCAGTCGAACCAGATCCGCAGCTAACTATGGCTACACCTTC,CASRTRSAANYGYTF
TRBJ1-2,.,TRBD1,TRBV9,14,TGTGCCAGCAGCCCAGGACAGGGGTCTTATGGCTACACCTTC,CASSPGQGSYGYTF
TRBJ2-3,.,TRBD1,TRBV11-2,16,TGTGCCAGCAGCCTACACAGGGGCATGGGGACAGATACGCAGTATTTT,CASSLHRGMGTDTQYF
TRBJ2-7,.,.,TRBV10-3,13,TGTGCCATCACCCCTACCTTAAGTCGCGAGCAGTACTTC,CAITPTLSREQYF
TRBJ2-1,.,.,TRBV11-2,15,TGTGCCAGCAGCTTAGTCGTGGGGCCCTACAATGAGCAGTTCTTC,CASSLVVGPYNEQFF
TRBJ2-1,.,TRBD2,TRBV6-6,15,TGTGCCAGCAGTTACTTAGCGGGGGGCCCCAATGAGCAGTTCTTC,CASSYLAGGPNEQFF
TRBJ2-1,.,.,TRBV5-1,16,TGCGCCAGCAGCTTGGACCTAGGCCGTACGTTCAATGAGCAGTTCTTC,CASSLDLGRTFNEQFF
TRBJ2-3,.,.,TRBV7-8,11,TGTGCCAGCAGCTTGGCCGGGGGGCAGTATTTT,CASSLAGGQYF
TRBJ1-2,once,TRBD1,TRBV11-2,17,TGTGCCAGCAGCCCCCAAGGGGGCGGCCCAAGTAACTATGGCTACACCTTC,CASSPQGGGPSNYGYTF
TRBJ1-1,.,TRBD1,TRBV3-1/TRBV3-2,15,TGTGCCAGCAGCCAAGGGACAGGTGGGCACACTGAAGCTTTCTTT,CASSQGTGGHTEAFF
TRBJ1-1,.,.,TRBV2,15,TGTGCCAGCAGCGAACAGGCCTGGGGGGGGACTGAAGCTTTCTTT,CASSEQAWGGTEAFF
TRBJ2-5,.,TRBD2,TRBV3-1/TRBV3-2,16,TGTGCCAGCAGCCAAGACTCAGGACTAGGTTTGACGACCCAGTACTTC,CASSQDSGLGLTTQYF
TRBJ2-7,.,TRBD1,TRBV2,17,TGTGCCAGCAGCCAAAGCCCCCCACAGGGGGCGAGGAACGAGCAGTACTTC,CASSQSPPQGARNEQYF
TRBJ2-2,.,TRBD1,TRBV9,17,TGTGCCAGCAGCGTAGCCGTCGACAGGGCTAGAACCGGGGAGCTGTTTTTT,CASSVAVDRARTGELFF
TRBJ2-3,.,TRBD2,TRBV15,16,TGTGCCACCAGCAGGGGACTAGCGGGAGGGGCAGATACGCAGTATTTT,CATSRGLAGGADTQYF
TRBJ1-5,many,.,TRBV2,18,TGTGCCAGCAGCCTAGGAGGTGGAACAGGGCCTAGCAATCAGCCCCAGCATTTT,CASSLGGGTGPSNQPQHF
TRBJ1-5,.,TRBD1,TRBV28,15,TGTGCCAGCAGTACCGGACAGGGGAACCTTCCGCCCCAGCATTTT,CASSTGQGNLPPQHF
TRBJ2-2,.,TRBD2,TRBV10-3,19,TGTGCCATCAGTGACCAGACTAGCGGGAGGGCCTCCCGCACCGGGGAGCTGTTTTTT,CAISDQTSGRASRTGELFF
TRBJ2-1,many,TRBD1,TRBV19,17,TGTGCCAGCGGACAGGGGAATTCGGGACTTACCAACAATGAGCAGTTCTTC,CASGQGNSGLTNNEQFF
TRBJ2-1,.,TRBD2,TRBV29-1,16,TGCAGCGTTGTAGAGTCCGGGCTAGCGGTGTACAATGAGCAGTTCTTC,CSVVESGLAVYNEQFF
TRBJ1-5,.,.,TRBV10-3,12,TGTGCCATCGGGCAGGGAAATCAGCCCCAGCATTTT,CAIGQGNQPQHF
TRBJ2-7,.,TRBD2,TRBV6-1,14,TGTGCCAGCAGTGAATATGAGCGGGGCTACGAGCAGTACTTC,CASSEYERGYEQYF
TRBJ2-7,once,TRBD1,TRBV27,14,TGTGCCAGCTCAAGGACAGGGTCGTTTAACGAGCAGTACTTC,CASSRTGSFNEQYF
TRBJ1-2,.,TRBD1,TRBV6-5,13,TGTGCCAGCAGTCGAGCACAGGGGCATGGCTACACCTTC,CASSRAQGHGYTF
TRBJ2-1,once,.,TRBV7-3,14,TGTGCCAGCAGCTCCCTACAGGGTGGGAATGAGCAGTTCTTC,CASSSLQGGNEQFF
TRBJ2-7,.,TRBD1,TRBV9,15,TGTGCCAGCAGCCCAGGGGGACAGGGGCCCTACGAGCAGTACTTC,CASSPGGQGPYEQYF
TRBJ1-1,.,.,TRBV28,17,TGTGCCAGCAGTATGATTACTATAATCATCATGAACACTGAAGCTTTCTTT,CASSMITIIIMNTEAFF
TRBJ1-3,.,.,TRBV3-1/TRBV3-2,16,TGTGCCAGCAGCCAAGATAGGTTTCCATCGGGTGGCACCATATATTTT,CASSQDRFPSGGTIYF
TRBJ1-1,.,.,TRBV10-2,14,TGCGCCAACAGAGCTGGGAGGGAGAACACTGAAGCTTTCTTT,CANRAGRENTEAFF
TRBJ2-5,.,.,TRBV18,15,TGTGCCAGCTCACCTAAGCGGGTTCGAATGGAGACCCAGTACTTC,CASSPKRVRMETQYF
TRBJ2-3,.,TRBD2,TRBV30,15,TGTGCCTGTAGCGGGAGGGGGACTAGCACAGATACGCAGTATTTT,CACSGRGTSTDTQYF
TRBJ2-7,.,.,TRBV30,12,TGTGCCTGGACGGGGGGGACAGGGCCAAAGTACTTC,CAWTGGTGPKYF
TRBJ1-4,.,TRBD1,TRBV28,17,TGTGCCAACAAAAAGCCATCGCCGGGACAGCCTAATGAAAAACTGTTTTTT,CANKKPSPGQPNEKLFF
TRBJ1-2,.,.,TRBV11-2,14,TGTGCCAGCAGCTTAGCGAGGGAAGGGAATGGCTACACCTTC,CASSLAREGNGYTF
TRBJ2-7,once,.,TRBV19,13,TGTGCCAGTATCGGGAGAGGGTCCTACGAGCAGTACTTC,CASIGRGSYEQYF